This T cell receptor (beta chain) emerged from a study of cytomegalovirus exposure and HLA in healthy donors. The study ran its PCR with 60 Vbeta and 13 Jbeta primers. Method: immunoSEQ multiplex PCR; TCRdb's copy keeps in-frame clones and lacks some. The table includes approximately 190,000 clones, 80% to 90% detected once. This CDR3 is built from 16 residues. Germline loops: CDR1 MGHDK, CDR2 SYGVNS. The V and J ends lost 5 bases and 2 bases, in that order; junction bases with no gene match: 8. The sequenced material came from PBMCs. This receptor was obtained from a man aged 40-49 years in good health and CMV-seropositive. This rearrangement joins TRBV25-1 to TRBJ1-5, with TRBD1 matching 8 bases. The CDR3 spells CASSIIRGQCNQPQHF. CDR3 in DNA: TGTGCCAGCAGTATCATCAGGGGGCAATGCAATCAGCCCCAGCATTTT.